These 20 T cell receptor beta chains came from one sample sequenced in a study of low-dose radiotherapy and immunotherapy resistance in tumors. Noted time point: before trial treatment. Both TCRalpha and TCRbeta chains were reverse transcribed with V-gene-specific primers. It was with a constant-region primer and a V-primer adapter that TCRs were amplified over roughly 19 PCR cycles. Each CDR3 protein is one row after TCRdb ran MiXCR on the reads. Here the sample spans 55,000 to 80,000 distinct CDR3 sequences, 26% being singletons. This material consisted of PBMCs, taken before treatment. These receptors were taken from a male donor with rectosigmoid adenocarcinoma.

This clonotype has a count of ten or more. Written as DNA, the CDR3 is TGTGCTAGTGGTTTGCAAGGGACGTACACAGATACGCAGTATTTT. Protein sequence: CASGLQGTYTDTQYF. The chain couples TRBV12-5 to TRBJ2-3, with D perhaps assigned TRBD1 or TRBD2 (5 bases each). V lost 2 bases and J 2 bases, leaving 11 bases between the germline ends. Germline CDR1 is LGHNT and CDR2 is FRNRAP. This CDR3 region has 15 residues.

This clonotype was counted many times. This chain links TRBV29-1 with TRBJ2-5; TRBD2 aligns across 9 bases. Looked up from germline, CDR1 is SQVTM and CDR2 is ANQGSEA. The trim removed 4 bases at V and 10 bases at J, leaving 19 bases unmatched. There are 16 residues in the CDR3. In DNA, the CDR3 is TGCAGCGTTGCTATGGCTAGCGGGGTCACCCGCACTCGCCAGTACTTC. Encoded protein: CSVAMASGVTRTRQYF.

The V gene is TRBV9, the J gene TRBJ2-1; the D gene could be TRBD1 or TRBD2 (6 bases each). The CDR3 sequence is 16 residues long. Germline CDR1 is SGDLS and CDR2 is YYNGEE. With 3 bases removed from V and 0 bases from J, the gap between germline ends came to 13 bases. CDR3 DNA: TGTGCCAGCAGCGCGGGGGACACTAGCTCCTACAATGAGCAGTTCTTC. Protein sequence: CASSAGDTSSYNEQFF.

This clonotype showed up many times. V gene TRBV14 combines with J gene TRBJ2-1, with D unclear. Trimming left V 0 bases short and J 16 bases short, with 13 bases between. The CDR3 runs 12 residues. Germline loops: CDR1 SGHDN, CDR2 FVKESK. The chain's CDR3 is CASSQDSSRSFF. CDR3 sequence (DNA): TGTGCCAGCAGCCAAGATTCTTCCCGGAGCTTCTTC.

J is TRBJ1-2 and V is TRBV13; D gene unclear. V lost 4 bases and J 5 bases, leaving 8 bases between the germline ends. The germline V gene encodes CDR1 PRHDT and CDR2 FYEKMQ (reference sequence). The length of the CDR3 is 12 residues. The CDR3, as DNA: TGTGCCAGCAGCTCGCAGGATTATGGCTACACCTTC. It translates to CASSSQDYGYTF.

With respect to this clonotype: With a far larger clone one base away, a read error is the likely cause. The J gene is TRBJ2-3, the V gene TRBV13, with D tentatively TRBD1 (5 bases). There are 15 residues in the CDR3. In germline, CDR1 is PRHDT, CDR2 FYEKMQ (reference sequence). V shed 3 bases and J shed 0 bases, with 10 bases lying between them. CDR3 sequence reads: CASSFLQGSTDTQYF. The CDR3 coding sequence is TGTGCCAGCAGCTTCCTCCAGGGTAGCACAGATACGCAGTATTTT.

The table lists this clonotype with many counts. The rearrangement joins TRBV21-1 to TRBJ1-6. TRBV21-1 is deemed a pseudogene. The CDR3 covers 12 residues. CDR3 in DNA: TGTGCCAGCATTCGGGCCCGGTCACCCCTCCACTTT. The encoded protein is CASIRARSPLHF.

In the case of this clonotype: A much larger clone differs by one base, so this may be a read error. The chain joins TRBV12-3 or TRBV12-4 to TRBJ1-1, with D possibly TRBD1 on 5 matching bases. Trimming pared 6 bases from V and 3 bases from J, leaving 8 bases between. This CDR3 spans 12 amino acids. CDR3 bases: TGTGCCAGCAGACGGGGGGACACTGAAGCTTTCTTT. This encodes CASRRGDTEAFF.

Turning to this clonotype: The likely explanation is a read error, given a far larger clone one base away. V usage is TRBV11-2 and J usage is TRBJ2-1, with 7 bases aligning to TRBD1. CDR3 size: 14 residues. The trim removed 8 bases at V and 13 bases at J, leaving 17 bases unmatched. CDR1 is SGHAT, CDR2 FQNNGV, per germline. CDR3 loop: CASGPGQLQETQFF. The CDR3 DNA sequence: TGTGCCAGCGGGCCGGGACAGTTACAAGAGACCCAGTTCTTC.

This clonotype was counted ten times or more. The chain has TRBV12-3 or TRBV12-4 and TRBJ2-6; D gene unclear. Trimming pared 3 bases from V and 2 bases from J, leaving 2 bases between. The CDR3 sequence is 13 residues long. The CDR3 DNA follows: TGTGCCAGCAGTTTTCCTGGGGCCAACGTCCTGACTTTC. This sequence encodes CASSFPGANVLTF.

The sample holds many counts of this clonotype. The chain links TRBV12-3 or TRBV12-4 to TRBJ2-5; D may match TRBD1 or TRBD2 (5 bases each). V lost 5 bases, J lost 4 bases, and 11 bases lay in between. The CDR3 length is 13 residues. The CDR3 coding sequence is TGTGCCAGCAGTATACGGGACGGAGAGACCCAGTACTTC. The encoded protein is CASSIRDGETQYF.

Ten or more counts support this clonotype. This chain uses TRBV11-2 with TRBJ2-1, with unresolved D. CDR1 and CDR2 from the germline V gene are SGHAT and FQNNGV. The CDR3 totals 15 residues. V lost 0 bases, J lost 5 bases, and 11 bases lay in between. The CDR3 region is CASSLDRPADNEQFF. CDR3 DNA sequence: TGTGCCAGCAGCTTAGATCGGCCCGCAGACAATGAGCAGTTCTTC.

The table lists this clonotype with many counts. This chain links TRBV12-3 or TRBV12-4 with TRBJ2-1, with 13 bases lining up with TRBD2. The V segment lost 5 bases and the J segment 8 bases; nucleotides outside the gene matches: 6. The CDR3 extends over 15 amino acids. CDR3 bases: TGTGCCAGCAGTCACGGGACTAGCGGGAACCATGAGCAGTTCTTC. This encodes CASSHGTSGNHEQFF.

The chain has TRBV21-1 and TRBJ2-4; the table's TRBD1 call for D was not verified on the DNA. TRBV21-1 counts as a pseudogene. The CDR3 sequence is 19 residues long. The DNA of the CDR3 is TGTGCCAGCAGCAAAGTCTCCTCCGGGACGCACCTAGCCAAAGGGATTCAGTACTTC. It encodes CASSKVSSGTHLAKGIQYF.

This clonotype was seen many times. The V and J genes are TRBV6-2 or TRBV6-3 and TRBJ2-1; 7 positions match TRBD1. The CDR3 sequence is 15 residues long. Germline lookup yields CDR1 MNHEY and CDR2 SVGEGT. J lost 4 bases, V lost 3 bases, and 6 bases had no gene match. The CDR3 spells CASSYRDSPYNEQFF. CDR3 coding DNA: TGTGCCAGCAGTTATAGGGACAGCCCTTACAATGAGCAGTTCTTC.

This clonotype was found many times. The chain couples TRBV19 to TRBJ2-7; 8 bases align to TRBD1. V lost 10 bases and J lost 1; bases outside the gene matches: 6. The CDR3 has 13 residues. Germline V gives CDR1 LNHDA, CDR2 SQIVND (reference sequence). The CDR3: CATTDRVSYEQYF. CDR3 DNA sequence: TGTGCCACCACGGACAGGGTATCCTACGAGCAGTACTTC.

This clonotype was recorded many times. The chain has TRBV28 and TRBJ2-5; unclear D gene. The CDR3 runs to 11 residues. Looked up from germline, CDR1 is MDHEN and CDR2 is SYDVKM. Trimming stripped 2 bases from V and 5 bases from J, with 3 bases between. The CDR3 DNA reads TGTGCCAGCAGTTTAGGGGAGACCCAGTACTTC. It yields the protein CASSLGETQYF.

This clonotype was found many times. The gene calls are TRBV7-9 and TRBJ2-3; 7 bases agree with TRBD1. CDR1 is SEHNR, CDR2 FQNEAQ, per germline (reference sequence). V was pared by 4 bases and J by 6 bases, with 10 bases of the junction left unmatched. The CDR3 extends over 15 amino acids. CDR3 protein: CASSSGTAQGDTQYF. Here the CDR3 DNA reads TGTGCCAGCAGCTCAGGGACAGCCCAGGGGGATACGCAGTATTTT.

This clonotype was detected ten times or more. The V call is TRBV6-2 or TRBV6-3, the J call TRBJ2-7; D is undetermined. The CDR3 loop spans 15 amino acids. Germline CDR1 is MNHEY and CDR2 is SVGEGT. Trimming left V 2 bases short and J 2 bases short, with 13 bases between. CDR3 region: CASSYGHSGAYEQYF. The CDR3 DNA is TGTGCCAGCAGTTACGGCCACTCCGGAGCCTACGAGCAGTACTTC.

In its sample, this clonotype was seen many times. The V and J genes are TRBV7-3 and TRBJ2-3; D is uncertain. CDR1 is SGHTA, CDR2 FQGTGA, per germline. Trimming left V 5 bases short and J 0 bases short, with 6 bases between. There are 13 residues in the CDR3. The CDR3 nucleotides are TGTGCCAGCAGCCATTCTAGCACAGATACGCAGTATTTT. Protein product: CASSHSSTDTQYF.